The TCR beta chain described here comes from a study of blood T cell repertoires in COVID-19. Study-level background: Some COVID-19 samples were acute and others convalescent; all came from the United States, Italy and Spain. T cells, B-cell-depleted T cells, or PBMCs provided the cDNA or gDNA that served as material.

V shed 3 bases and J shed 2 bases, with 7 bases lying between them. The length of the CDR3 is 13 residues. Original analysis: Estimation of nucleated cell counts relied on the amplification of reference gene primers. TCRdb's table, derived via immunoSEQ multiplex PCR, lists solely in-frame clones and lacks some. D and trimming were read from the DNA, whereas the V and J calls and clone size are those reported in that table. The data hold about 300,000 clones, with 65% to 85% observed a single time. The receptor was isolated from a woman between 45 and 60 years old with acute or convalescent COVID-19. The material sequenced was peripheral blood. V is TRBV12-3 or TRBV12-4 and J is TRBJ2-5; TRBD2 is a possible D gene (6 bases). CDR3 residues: CASSFGTQETQYF. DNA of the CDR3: TGTGCCAGCAGTTTCGGGACTCAAGAGACCCAGTACTTC.